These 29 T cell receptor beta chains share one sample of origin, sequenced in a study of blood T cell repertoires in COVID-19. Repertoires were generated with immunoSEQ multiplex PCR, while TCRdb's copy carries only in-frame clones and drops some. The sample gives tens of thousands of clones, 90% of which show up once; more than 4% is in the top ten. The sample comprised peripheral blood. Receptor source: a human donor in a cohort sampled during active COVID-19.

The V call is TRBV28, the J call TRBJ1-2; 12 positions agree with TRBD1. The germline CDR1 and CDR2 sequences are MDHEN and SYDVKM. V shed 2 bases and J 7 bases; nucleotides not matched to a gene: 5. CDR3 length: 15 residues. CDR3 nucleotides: TGTGCCAGCAGTTTAGCCGGGACAGGGGGCTCTGGCTACACCTTC. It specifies CASSLAGTGGSGYTF.

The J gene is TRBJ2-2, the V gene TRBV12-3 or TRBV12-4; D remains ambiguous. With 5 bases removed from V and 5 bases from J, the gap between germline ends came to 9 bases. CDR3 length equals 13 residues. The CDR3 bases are TGTGCCAGCAGTCCTTCAGTTACCGGGGAGCTGTTTTTT. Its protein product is CASSPSVTGELFF.

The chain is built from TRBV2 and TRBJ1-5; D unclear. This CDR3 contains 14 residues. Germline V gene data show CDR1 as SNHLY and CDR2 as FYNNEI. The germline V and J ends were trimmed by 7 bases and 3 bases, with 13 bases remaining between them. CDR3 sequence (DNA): TGTGCCAGCAATTTACAGACGCCCAATCAGCCCCAGCATTTT. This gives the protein CASNLQTPNQPQHF.

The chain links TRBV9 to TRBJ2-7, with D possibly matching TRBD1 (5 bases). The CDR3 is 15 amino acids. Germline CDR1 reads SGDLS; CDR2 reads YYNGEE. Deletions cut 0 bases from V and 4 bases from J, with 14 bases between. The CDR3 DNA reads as TGTGCCAGCAGCGTAGTTCCAGCCCAGGGATACGAGCAGTACTTC. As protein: CASSVVPAQGYEQYF. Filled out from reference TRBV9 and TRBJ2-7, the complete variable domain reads DSGVTQTPKHLITATGQRVTLRCSPRSGDLSVYWYQQSLDQGLQFLIQYYNGEERAKGNILERFSAQQFPDLHSELNLSSLELGDSALYFCASSVVPAQGYEQYFGPGTRLTVT.

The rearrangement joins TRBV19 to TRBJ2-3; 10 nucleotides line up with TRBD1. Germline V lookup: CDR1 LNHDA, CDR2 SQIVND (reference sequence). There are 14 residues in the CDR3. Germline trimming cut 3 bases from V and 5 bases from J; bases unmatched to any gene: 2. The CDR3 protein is CASSMGQGRDTQYF. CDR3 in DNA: TGTGCCAGTAGTATGGGACAGGGGAGAGATACGCAGTATTTT. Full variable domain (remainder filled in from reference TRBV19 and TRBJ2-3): DGGITQSPKYLFRKEGQNVTLSCEQNLNHDAMYWYRQDPGQGLRLIYYSQIVNDFQKGDIAEGYSVSREKKESFPLTVTSAQKNPTAFYLCASSMGQGRDTQYFGPGTRLTVL.

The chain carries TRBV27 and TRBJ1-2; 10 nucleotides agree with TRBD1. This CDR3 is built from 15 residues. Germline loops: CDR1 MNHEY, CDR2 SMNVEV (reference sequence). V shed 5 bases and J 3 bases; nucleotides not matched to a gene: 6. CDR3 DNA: TGTGCCAGCAGTCTGTGGACAGGGGGTGACTATGGCTACACCTTC. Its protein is CASSLWTGGDYGYTF.

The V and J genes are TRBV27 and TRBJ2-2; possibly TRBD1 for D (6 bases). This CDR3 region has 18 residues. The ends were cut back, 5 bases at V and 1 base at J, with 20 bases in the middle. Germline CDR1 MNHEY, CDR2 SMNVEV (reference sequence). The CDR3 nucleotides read TGTGCCAGCAGTGTCTCACTGCCGGGACATCAGAACACCGGGGAGCTGTTTTTT. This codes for CASSVSLPGHQNTGELFF.

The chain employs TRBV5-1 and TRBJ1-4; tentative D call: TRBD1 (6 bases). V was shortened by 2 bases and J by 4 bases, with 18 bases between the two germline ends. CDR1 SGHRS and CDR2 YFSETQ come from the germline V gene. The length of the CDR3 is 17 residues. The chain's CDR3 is CASSLTFPTGRNEKLFF. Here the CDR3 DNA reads TGCGCCAGCAGCTTAACATTTCCGACAGGACGTAATGAAAAACTGTTTTTT.

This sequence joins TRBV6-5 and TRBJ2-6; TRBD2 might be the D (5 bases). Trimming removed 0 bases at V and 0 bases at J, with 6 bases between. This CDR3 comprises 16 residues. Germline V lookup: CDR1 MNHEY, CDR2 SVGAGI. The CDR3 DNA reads TGTGCCAGCAGTTACTCGGGGAGCTCTGGGGCCAACGTCCTGACTTTC. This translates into CASSYSGSSGANVLTF.

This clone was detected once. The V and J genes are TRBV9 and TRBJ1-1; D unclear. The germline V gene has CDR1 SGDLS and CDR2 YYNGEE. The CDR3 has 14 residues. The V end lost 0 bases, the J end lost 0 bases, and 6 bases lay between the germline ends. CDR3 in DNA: TGTGCCAGCAGCGTAGGGCACCTGAACACTGAAGCTTTCTTT. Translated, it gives CASSVGHLNTEAFF.

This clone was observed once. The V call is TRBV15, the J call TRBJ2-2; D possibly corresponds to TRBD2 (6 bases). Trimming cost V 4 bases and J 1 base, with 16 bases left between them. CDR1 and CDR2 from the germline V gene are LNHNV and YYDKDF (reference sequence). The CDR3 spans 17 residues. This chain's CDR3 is CATSIGGGGLNTGELFF. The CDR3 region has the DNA TGTGCCACCAGCATCGGGGGTGGGGGACTGAACACCGGGGAGCTGTTTTTT.

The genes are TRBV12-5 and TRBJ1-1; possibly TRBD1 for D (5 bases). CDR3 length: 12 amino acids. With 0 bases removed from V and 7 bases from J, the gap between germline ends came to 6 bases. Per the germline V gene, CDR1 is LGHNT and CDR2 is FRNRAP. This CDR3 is CASGLVDSEAFF. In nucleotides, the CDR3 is TGTGCTAGTGGTTTGGTTGACAGTGAAGCTTTCTTT. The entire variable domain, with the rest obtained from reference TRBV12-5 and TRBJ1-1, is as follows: DARVTQTPRHKVTEMGQEVTMRCQPILGHNTVFWYRQTMMQGLELLAYFRNRAPLDDSGMPKDRFSAEMPDATLATLKIQPSEPRDSAVYFCASGLVDSEAFFGQGTRLTVV.

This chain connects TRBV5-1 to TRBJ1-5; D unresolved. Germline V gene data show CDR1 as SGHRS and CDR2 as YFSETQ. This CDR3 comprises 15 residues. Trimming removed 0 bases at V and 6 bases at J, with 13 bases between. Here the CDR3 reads CASSLDGMTGQPQHF. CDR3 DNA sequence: TGCGCCAGCAGCTTGGATGGTATGACGGGTCAGCCCCAGCATTTT.

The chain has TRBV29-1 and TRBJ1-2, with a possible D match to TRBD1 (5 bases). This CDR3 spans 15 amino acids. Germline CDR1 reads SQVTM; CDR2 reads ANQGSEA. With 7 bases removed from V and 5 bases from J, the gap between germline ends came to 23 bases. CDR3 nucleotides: TGCAGCGCGAGCCCGGACACCCGGTTAGGGTATGGCTACACCTTC. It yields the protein CSASPDTRLGYGYTF.

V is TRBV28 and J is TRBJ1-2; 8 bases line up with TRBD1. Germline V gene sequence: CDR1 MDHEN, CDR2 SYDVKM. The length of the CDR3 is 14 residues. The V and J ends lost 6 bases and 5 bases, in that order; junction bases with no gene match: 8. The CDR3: CASRATGVRYGYTF. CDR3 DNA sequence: TGTGCCAGCAGGGCGACAGGGGTTAGGTATGGCTACACCTTC.

Here the CDR3 reads CASRGSSTDTQYF. The CDR3 DNA reads as TGTGCCAGTAGAGGGAGTAGCACAGATACGCAGTATTTT. The rearrangement joins TRBV19 to TRBJ2-3, with D perhaps matching TRBD2 (5 bases). Deletions cut 6 bases from V and 0 bases from J, with 7 bases between. The CDR3 length is 13 residues. Germline-derived CDR1 and CDR2 are LNHDA and SQIVND (reference sequence). The full variable domain, completed using reference TRBV19 and TRBJ2-3, is DGGITQSPKYLFRKEGQNVTLSCEQNLNHDAMYWYRQDPGQGLRLIYYSQIVNDFQKGDIAEGYSVSREKKESFPLTVTSAQKNPTAFYLCASRGSSTDTQYFGPGTRLTVL.

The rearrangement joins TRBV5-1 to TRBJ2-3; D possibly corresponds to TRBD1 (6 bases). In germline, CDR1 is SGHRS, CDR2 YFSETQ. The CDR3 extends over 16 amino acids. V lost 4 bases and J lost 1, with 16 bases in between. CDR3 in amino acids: CASSTPTGPGTDTQYF. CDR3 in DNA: TGCGCCAGCAGCACCCCGACAGGCCCAGGCACAGATACGCAGTATTTT.

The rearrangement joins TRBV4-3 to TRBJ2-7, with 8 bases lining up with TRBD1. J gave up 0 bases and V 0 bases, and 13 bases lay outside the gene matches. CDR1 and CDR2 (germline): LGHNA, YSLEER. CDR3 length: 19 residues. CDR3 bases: TGCGCCAGCAGCCAAGATTGGGGCCTCAACAGGGGGAGCTCCTACGAGCAGTACTTC. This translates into CASSQDWGLNRGSSYEQYF.

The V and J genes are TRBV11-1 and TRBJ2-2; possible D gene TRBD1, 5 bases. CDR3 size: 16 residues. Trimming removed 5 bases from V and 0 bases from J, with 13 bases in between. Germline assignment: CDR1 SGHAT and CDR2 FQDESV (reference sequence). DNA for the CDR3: TGTGCCAGCAGCCTGGGGCAGGCCGCGAACACCGGGGAGCTGTTTTTT. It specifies CASSLGQAANTGELFF.

DNA of the CDR3: TGTGCCAGTAGTATGGGAACTAGCCCAGAGACCCAGTACTTC. The encoded protein is CASSMGTSPETQYF. The genes are TRBV19 and TRBJ2-5; tentatively, D is TRBD2 (6 bases). CDR1 and CDR2 (germline): LNHDA, SQIVND (reference sequence). With 3 bases removed from V and 4 bases from J, the gap between germline ends came to 12 bases. This CDR3 is built from 14 residues.

CDR3 coding DNA: TGTGCCAGCAGTTTTGTCGGACAGGGAAGGAAAACTGAAGCTTTCTTT. It yields the protein CASSFVGQGRKTEAFF. This chain joins TRBV27 and TRBJ1-1; TRBD1 agrees at 8 bases. Trimming at V came to 3 bases and at J to 5 bases, leaving 11 bases not matched to a gene. Germline CDR1 is MNHEY and CDR2 is SMNVEV (reference sequence). The CDR3 extends over 16 amino acids.

The CDR3 nucleotides are TGTGCCAGCAGCCTACGGTCCGGGACAGGAACTCGTGATCAGCCCCAGCATTTT. Translating it yields CASSLRSGTGTRDQPQHF. The chain recombines TRBV3-1 (or the pseudogene TRBV3-2) with TRBJ1-5; 8 bases agree with TRBD1. The CDR3 extends over 18 amino acids. J lost 5 bases, V lost 4 bases, and 16 bases had no gene match. CDR1 is LGHDT and CDR2 is YNNKEL in the germline V gene (reference sequence).

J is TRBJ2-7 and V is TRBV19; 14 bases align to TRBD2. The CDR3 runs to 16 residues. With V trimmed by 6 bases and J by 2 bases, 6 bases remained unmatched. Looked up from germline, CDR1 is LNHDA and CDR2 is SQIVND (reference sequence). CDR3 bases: TGTGCCAGTAGACCTGGGACTAGCGGGAGCCCCTACGAGCAGTACTTC. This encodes CASRPGTSGSPYEQYF.

The CDR3 reads CASSLRGTSGRETQYF. DNA of the CDR3: TGTGCCAGCAGCTTAAGGGGGACTAGCGGGCGGGAGACCCAGTACTTC. The chain has TRBV7-9 and TRBJ2-5; 12 bases are a match to TRBD2. The length of the CDR3 is 16 residues. The germline V gene encodes CDR1 SEHNR and CDR2 FQNEAQ (reference sequence). V lost 2 bases and J lost 5; bases outside the gene matches: 6.

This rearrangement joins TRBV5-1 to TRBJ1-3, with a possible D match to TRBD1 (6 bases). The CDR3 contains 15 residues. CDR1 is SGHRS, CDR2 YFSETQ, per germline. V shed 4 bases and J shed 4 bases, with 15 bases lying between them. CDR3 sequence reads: CASSQGGQRGNTIYF. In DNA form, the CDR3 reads TGCGCCAGCAGCCAGGGTGGACAGCGGGGAAACACCATATATTTT.

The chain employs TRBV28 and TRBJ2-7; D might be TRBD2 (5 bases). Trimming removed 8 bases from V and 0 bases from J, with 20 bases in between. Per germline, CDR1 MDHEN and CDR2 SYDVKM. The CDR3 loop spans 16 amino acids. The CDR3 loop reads CASEVGGAHSSYEQYF. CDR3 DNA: TGTGCCAGCGAGGTCGGAGGTGCGCACTCCTCCTACGAGCAGTACTTC.

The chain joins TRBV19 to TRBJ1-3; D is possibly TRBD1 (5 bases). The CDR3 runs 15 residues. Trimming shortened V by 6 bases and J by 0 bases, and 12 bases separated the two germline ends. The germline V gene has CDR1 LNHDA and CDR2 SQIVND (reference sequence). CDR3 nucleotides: TGTGCCAGTAGGCGTGGGGCGTCCTCTGGAAACACCATATATTTT. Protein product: CASRRGASSGNTIYF. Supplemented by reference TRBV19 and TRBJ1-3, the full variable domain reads DGGITQSPKYLFRKEGQNVTLSCEQNLNHDAMYWYRQDPGQGLRLIYYSQIVNDFQKGDIAEGYSVSREKKESFPLTVTSAQKNPTAFYLCASRRGASSGNTIYFGEGSWLTVV.

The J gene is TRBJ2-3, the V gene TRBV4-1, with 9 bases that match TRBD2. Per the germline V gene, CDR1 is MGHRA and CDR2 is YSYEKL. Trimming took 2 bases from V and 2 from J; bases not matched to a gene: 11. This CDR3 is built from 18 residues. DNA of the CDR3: TGCGCCAGCAGCCAAACCCCGCGGGAGGGCCGTGACACAGATACGCAGTATTTT. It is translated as CASSQTPREGRDTDTQYF.

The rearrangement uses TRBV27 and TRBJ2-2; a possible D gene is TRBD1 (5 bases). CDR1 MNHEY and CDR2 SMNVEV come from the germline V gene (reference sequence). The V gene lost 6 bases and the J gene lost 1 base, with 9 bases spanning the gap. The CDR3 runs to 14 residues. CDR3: CASRVQENTGELFF. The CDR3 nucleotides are TGTGCCAGCAGGGTACAGGAGAACACCGGGGAGCTGTTTTTT.